This is a list of T cell receptor beta chains from one sample in a study of cytomegalovirus exposure and HLA in healthy donors. Assay: immunoSEQ multiplex PCR; the TCRdb copy retains only in-frame clones and omits some. This sample has roughly 110,000 clones, with about 80% found just once. Material for sequencing was PBMCs. The receptors stem from a man aged 30 to 39 in good health and CMV-seronegative. CDR3s include the opening cysteine and the closing phenylalanine or tryptophan. D genes are given only for firm matches. Clone size appears in some rows only: once, few, many, or a class for an expanded clone.

j_gene	abundance	d_gene	v_gene	CDR3nt	CDR3aa
TRBJ1-6	few	.	TRBV2	TGTGCCAGCAGTGATTGGTTCTCCAGTTCACCCCTCCACTTT	CASSDWFSSSPLHF
TRBJ1-1	.	TRBD1	TRBV5-1	TGCGCCAGCAGCAGGTTGGACAGGGACACTGAAGCTTTCTTT	CASSRLDRDTEAFF
TRBJ2-2	once	TRBD1	TRBV5-8	TGTGCCAGCATCACCGGGACAGGGATTTACACCGGGGAGCTGTTTTTT	CASITGTGIYTGELFF
TRBJ2-3	.	.	TRBV5-5	TGTGCCAGCAGCTCGGGTCTCCCAAATACGCAGTATTTT	CASSSGLPNTQYF
TRBJ2-1	.	.	TRBV5-1	TGCGCCAGCAGCCTAGAGCTAGCACCTCACAATGAGCAGTTCTTC	CASSLELAPHNEQFF
TRBJ1-3	.	TRBD1	TRBV18	TGTGCCAGCTCACCGGGACAGGGGGCTGGAAACACCATATATTTT	CASSPGQGAGNTIYF
TRBJ2-1	few	TRBD1	TRBV5-1	TGCGCCAGCAGCCCACGCCAGGGGGCAGGCAATGAGCAGTTCTTC	CASSPRQGAGNEQFF
TRBJ2-7	few	.	TRBV7-9	TGTGCCAGCAGCTTAGGCAGTACCTACGAGCAGTACTTC	CASSLGSTYEQYF
TRBJ2-1	once	TRBD2	TRBV7-8	TGTGCCAGCAGCTTAGGTGCTAGCGGGGGGGCCGAGCAGTTCTTC	CASSLGASGGAEQFF
TRBJ2-2	few	TRBD1	TRBV5-6	TGTGCCAGCAGCTTAACCGGGCAGGGGGTTACCGGGGAGCTGTTTTTT	CASSLTGQGVTGELFF
TRBJ2-3	.	TRBD2	TRBV27	TGTGCCAGCAGTACGACTAGCGGGGGAGGAACAGATACGCAGTATTTT	CASSTTSGGGTDTQYF
TRBJ2-1	.	TRBD2	TRBV28	TGTGCCGCACGGGCTGGAGTAGCGGGGGGCTACTATCCGTTCTTC	CAARAGVAGGYYPFF
TRBJ1-2	.	TRBD1	TRBV10-2	TGCGCCAGCAGTGGGACAGGGGGCGGCTATGGCTACACCTTC	CASSGTGGGYGYTF
TRBJ2-5	.	TRBD2	TRBV7-9	TGTGCCAGCTGGGGGGGTGAGACCCAGTACTTC	CASWGGETQYF
TRBJ1-5	few	.	TRBV5-4	TGTGCCAGCAGCTTGGGGCCCAATCAGCCCCAGCATTTT	CASSLGPNQPQHF
TRBJ2-1	.	TRBD2	TRBV11-2	TGTGCCAGCAGCCTACCCCAGCGGGAGTACAATGAGCAGTTCTTC	CASSLPQREYNEQFF
TRBJ1-1	once	TRBD1	TRBV7-3	TGTGCCAGCAGCCTGGGACAGCTCCAGGGAATGAACACTGAAGCTTTCTTT	CASSLGQLQGMNTEAFF
TRBJ2-7	.	.	TRBV9	TGTGCCAGCAGCGGTGGCGGAGAGGAGTTCTACGAGCAGTACTTC	CASSGGGEEFYEQYF
TRBJ1-2	.	.	TRBV6-1	TGTGCCAGCAGTGTTAACAGGGCGAGAGGCTACACCTTC	CASSVNRARGYTF
TRBJ2-3	.	TRBD1	TRBV9	TGTGCCAGCAGCGTAGCCGCCGGGACAGGGAACTCGGATACGCAGTATTTT	CASSVAAGTGNSDTQYF
TRBJ2-1	.	TRBD1	TRBV18	TGTGCCAGCTCCCCTAGGACAGGGACCTACAATGAGCAGTTCTTC	CASSPRTGTYNEQFF
TRBJ2-3	.	TRBD2	TRBV5-4	TGTGCCAGCAGCACACCCGGGACTAGCGGGCCAGATACGCAGTATTTT	CASSTPGTSGPDTQYF